The source of this T cell receptor (beta chain) is a study of shared clonotypes between healthy human individuals. Study results and limitations: Generation probability values for non-shared clonotypes were lower than those for clonotypes shared by all four donors. There were few donors, and this limited the genetic and exposure-history diversity represented.

CDR3 length: 14 amino acids. CDR1 and CDR2 from the germline V gene are SGHTA and FQGNSA. The germline V and J ends were trimmed by 1 base and 2 bases, with 5 bases remaining between them. In its sample, this clone was seen once. Antigen: not known. Genomic DNA per cell subset filled all wells of several immunoSEQ plates. This table comes from immunoSEQ multiplex PCR, and its TCRdb copy is limited to in-frame clones, with some not included. The sample includes around 700,000 clones, less than 80% of them seen just once. This chain joins TRBV7-2 and TRBJ1-4; D uncertain. The TCR sequence derives from a woman under 40 in good health. Sequenced material: memory CD4+ T cells sorted from blood. Subset indicated: CD45RA-negative fraction. The CDR3 DNA sequence: TGTGCCAGCAGCTTAGAGTCCACTAATGAAAAACTGTTTTTT. Translated, it gives CASSLESTNEKLFF.